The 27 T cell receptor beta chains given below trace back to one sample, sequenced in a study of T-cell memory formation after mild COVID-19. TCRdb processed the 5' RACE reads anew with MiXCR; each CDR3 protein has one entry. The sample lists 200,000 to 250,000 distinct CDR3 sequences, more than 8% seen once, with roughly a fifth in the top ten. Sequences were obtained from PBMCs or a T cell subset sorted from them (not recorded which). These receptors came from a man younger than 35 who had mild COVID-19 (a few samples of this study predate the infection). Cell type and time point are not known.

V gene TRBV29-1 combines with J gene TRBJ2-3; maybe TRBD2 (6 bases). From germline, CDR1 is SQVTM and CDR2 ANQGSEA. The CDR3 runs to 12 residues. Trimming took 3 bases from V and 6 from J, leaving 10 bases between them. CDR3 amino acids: CSVDPGEDTQYF. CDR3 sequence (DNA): TGCAGCGTTGATCCGGGGGAGGATACGCAGTATTTT.

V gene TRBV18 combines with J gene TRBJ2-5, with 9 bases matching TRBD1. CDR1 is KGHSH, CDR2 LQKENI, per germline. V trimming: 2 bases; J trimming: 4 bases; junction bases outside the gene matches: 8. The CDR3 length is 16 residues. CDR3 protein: CASSPVEQGARETQYF. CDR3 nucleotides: TGTGCCAGCTCACCAGTGGAACAGGGGGCGCGAGAGACCCAGTACTTC.

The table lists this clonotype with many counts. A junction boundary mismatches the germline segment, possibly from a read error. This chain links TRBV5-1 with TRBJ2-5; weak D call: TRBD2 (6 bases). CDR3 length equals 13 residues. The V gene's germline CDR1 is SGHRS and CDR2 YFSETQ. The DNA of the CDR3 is TGTGCCAGCAGCTTGGGACTCCAAGAGACCCAGTACTTC. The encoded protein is CASSLGLQETQYF.

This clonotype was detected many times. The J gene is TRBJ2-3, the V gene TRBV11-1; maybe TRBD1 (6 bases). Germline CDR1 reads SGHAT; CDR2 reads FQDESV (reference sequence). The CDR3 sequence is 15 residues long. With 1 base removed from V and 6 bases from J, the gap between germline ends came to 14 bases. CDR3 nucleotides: TGTGCCAGCAGCTTAGGGGGCAGGGGCCACGATACGCAGTATTTT. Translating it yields CASSLGGRGHDTQYF.

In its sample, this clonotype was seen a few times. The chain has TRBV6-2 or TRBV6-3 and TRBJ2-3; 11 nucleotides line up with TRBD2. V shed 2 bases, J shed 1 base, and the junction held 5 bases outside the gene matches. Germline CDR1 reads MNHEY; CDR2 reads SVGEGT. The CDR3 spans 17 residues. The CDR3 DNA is TGTGCCAGCAGTTACCCCCTAGCGGGGGGACGCACAGATACGCAGTATTTT. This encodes CASSYPLAGGRTDTQYF.

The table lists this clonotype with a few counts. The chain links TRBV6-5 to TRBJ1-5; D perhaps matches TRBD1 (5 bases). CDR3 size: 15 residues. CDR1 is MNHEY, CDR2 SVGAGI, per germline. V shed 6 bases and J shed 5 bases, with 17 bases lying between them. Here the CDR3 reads CASSPRGRIDQPQHF. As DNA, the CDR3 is TGTGCCAGCAGCCCCCGGGGACGGATCGATCAGCCCCAGCATTTT.

CDR3 nucleotides: TGTGCCAGCAGTTACGGGGTCACAACCTACCGGGCTTTCTTT. Its translation: CASSYGVTTYRAFF. The V and J genes are TRBV6-5 and TRBJ1-1; no clear D gene. The CDR3 length is 14 residues. V was cut by 2 bases and J by 11 bases, with 18 bases left in between. Germline assignment: CDR1 MNHEY and CDR2 SVGAGI.

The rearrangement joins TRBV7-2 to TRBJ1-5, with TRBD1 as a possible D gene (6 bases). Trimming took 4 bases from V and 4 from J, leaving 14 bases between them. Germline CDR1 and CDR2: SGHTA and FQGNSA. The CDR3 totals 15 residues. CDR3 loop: CASSSRPQGNQPQHF. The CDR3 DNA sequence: TGTGCCAGCAGCTCCCGACCCCAGGGGAATCAGCCCCAGCATTTT.

CDR3 in amino acids: CASSLTHGRDTQYF. CDR3 in DNA: TGTGCCAGCAGCTTAACTCACGGGAGAGATACGCAGTATTTT. J is TRBJ2-3 and V is TRBV7-9, with D possibly matching TRBD2 (6 bases). CDR3 length: 14 amino acids. Germline CDR1 is SEHNR and CDR2 is FQNEAQ (reference sequence). V lost 2 bases to trimming and J lost 5 bases, with 11 bases between them.

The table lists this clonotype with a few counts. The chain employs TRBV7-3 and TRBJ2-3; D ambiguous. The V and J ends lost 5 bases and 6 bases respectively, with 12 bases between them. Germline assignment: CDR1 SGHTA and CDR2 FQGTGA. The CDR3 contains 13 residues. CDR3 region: CASSQANLDTQYF. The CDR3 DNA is TGTGCCAGCAGCCAAGCAAATCTGGATACGCAGTATTTT.

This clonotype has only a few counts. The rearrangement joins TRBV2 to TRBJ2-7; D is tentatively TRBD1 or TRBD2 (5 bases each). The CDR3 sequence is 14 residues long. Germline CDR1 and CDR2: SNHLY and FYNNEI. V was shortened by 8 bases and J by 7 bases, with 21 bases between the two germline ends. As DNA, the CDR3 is TGTGCCAGCGGCGCGACTGGGACCCAGGGAGAGCAGTACTTC. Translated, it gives CASGATGTQGEQYF.

CDR3 in amino acids: CASSPPGIPYGYTF. In nucleotides, the CDR3 is TGTGCCAGCAGCCCCCCGGGGATCCCCTATGGCTACACCTTC. The rearrangement uses TRBV7-9 and TRBJ1-2, with D hard to call. Between the trimmed V and J ends, which lost 5 bases and 4 bases, there was a span of 14 bases. CDR3 length equals 14 residues. Germline lookup yields CDR1 SEHNR and CDR2 FQNEAQ (reference sequence).

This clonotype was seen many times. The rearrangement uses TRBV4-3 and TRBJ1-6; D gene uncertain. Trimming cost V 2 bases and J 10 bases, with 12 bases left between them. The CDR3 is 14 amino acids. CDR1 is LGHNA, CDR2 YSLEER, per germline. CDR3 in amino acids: CASSQLVRESPLHF. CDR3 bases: TGCGCCAGCAGCCAACTCGTCCGGGAATCACCCCTCCACTTT.

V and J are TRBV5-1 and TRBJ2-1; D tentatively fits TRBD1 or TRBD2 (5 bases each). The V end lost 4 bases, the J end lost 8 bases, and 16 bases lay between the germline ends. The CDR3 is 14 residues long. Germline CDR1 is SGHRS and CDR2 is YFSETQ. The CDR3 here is CASSRPVGDDEQFF. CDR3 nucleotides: TGCGCCAGCAGCCGCCCCGTAGGGGACGATGAGCAGTTCTTC.

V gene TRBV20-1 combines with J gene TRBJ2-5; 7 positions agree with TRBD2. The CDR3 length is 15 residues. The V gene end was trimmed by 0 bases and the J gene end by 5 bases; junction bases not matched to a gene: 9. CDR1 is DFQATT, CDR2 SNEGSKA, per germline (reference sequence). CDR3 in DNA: TGCAGTGCTAGAGATCCGCGGGGGATGTGGGAGACCCAGTACTTC. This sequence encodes CSARDPRGMWETQYF.

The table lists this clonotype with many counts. CDR3 in amino acids: CASSQRQGDEQYV. The CDR3 bases are TGCGCCAGCAGCCAGAGACAGGGGGACGAGCAGTACGTC. The rearrangement joins TRBV4-1 to TRBJ2-7, with 9 bases fitting TRBD1. Germline lookup yields CDR1 MGHRA and CDR2 YSYEKL. The CDR3 extends over 13 amino acids. V lost 3 bases and J lost 5; bases outside the gene matches: 2.

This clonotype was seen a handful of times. In DNA form, the CDR3 reads TGTGCCAGCAGCTTAACCGGGGGGCTATACGAGCAGTACTTC. Amino acids: CASSLTGGLYEQYF. The chain joins TRBV9 to TRBJ2-7, with D possibly being TRBD2 (7 bases). Germline V CDR1 and CDR2: SGDLS, YYNGEE. Trimming removed 4 bases at V and 4 bases at J, with 15 bases between. The CDR3 runs 14 residues. Full variable domain (remainder filled in from reference TRBV9 and TRBJ2-7): DSGVTQTPKHLITATGQRVTLRCSPRSGDLSVYWYQQSLDQGLQFLIQYYNGEERAKGNILERFSAQQFPDLHSELNLSSLELGDSALYFCASSLTGGLYEQYFGPGTRLTVT.

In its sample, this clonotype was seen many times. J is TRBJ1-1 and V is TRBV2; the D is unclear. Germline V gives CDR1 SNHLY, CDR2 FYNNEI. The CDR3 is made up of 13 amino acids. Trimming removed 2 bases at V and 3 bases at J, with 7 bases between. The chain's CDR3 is CASSELEDTEAFF. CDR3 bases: TGTGCCAGCAGTGAACTGGAGGACACTGAAGCTTTCTTT.

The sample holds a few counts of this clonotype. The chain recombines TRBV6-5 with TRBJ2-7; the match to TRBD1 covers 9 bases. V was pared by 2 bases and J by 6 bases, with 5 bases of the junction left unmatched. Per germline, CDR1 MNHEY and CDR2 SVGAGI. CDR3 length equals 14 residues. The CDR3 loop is CASSYGGTGSEQYV. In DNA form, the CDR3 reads TGTGCCAGCAGTTACGGAGGGACAGGGAGCGAGCAGTACGTC.

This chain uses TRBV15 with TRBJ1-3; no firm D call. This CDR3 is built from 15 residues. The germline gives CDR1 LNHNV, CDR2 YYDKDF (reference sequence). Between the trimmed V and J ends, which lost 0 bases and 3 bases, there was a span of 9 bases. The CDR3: CATSRDKGFGNTIYF. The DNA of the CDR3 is TGTGCCACCAGCAGAGATAAAGGGTTTGGAAACACCATATATTTT.

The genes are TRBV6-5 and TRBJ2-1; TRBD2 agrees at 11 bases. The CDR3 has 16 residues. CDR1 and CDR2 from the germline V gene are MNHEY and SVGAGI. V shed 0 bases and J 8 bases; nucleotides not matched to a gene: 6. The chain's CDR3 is CASSYSITSGGDEQFF. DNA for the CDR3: TGTGCCAGCAGTTACTCTATAACTAGCGGGGGTGATGAGCAGTTCTTC.

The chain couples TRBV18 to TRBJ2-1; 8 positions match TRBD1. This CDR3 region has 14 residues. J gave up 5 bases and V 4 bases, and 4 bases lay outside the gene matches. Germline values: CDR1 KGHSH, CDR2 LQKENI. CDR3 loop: CASSRTDRDNEQFF. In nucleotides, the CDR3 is TGTGCCAGCTCACGAACGGACAGGGACAATGAGCAGTTCTTC.

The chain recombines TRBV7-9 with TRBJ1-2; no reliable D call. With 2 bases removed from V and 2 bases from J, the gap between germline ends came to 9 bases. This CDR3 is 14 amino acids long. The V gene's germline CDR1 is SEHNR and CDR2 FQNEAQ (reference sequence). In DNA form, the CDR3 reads TGTGCCAGCAGCTTACGGATAGAGAACTATGGCTACACCTTC. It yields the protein CASSLRIENYGYTF.

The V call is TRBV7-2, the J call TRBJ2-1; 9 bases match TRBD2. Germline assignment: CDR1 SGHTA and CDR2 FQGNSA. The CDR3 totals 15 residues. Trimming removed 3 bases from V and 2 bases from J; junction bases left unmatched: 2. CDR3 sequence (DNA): TGTGCCAGCAGCTTCGGCGGGGGGGCCTACAATGAGCAGTTCTTC. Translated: CASSFGGGAYNEQFF.

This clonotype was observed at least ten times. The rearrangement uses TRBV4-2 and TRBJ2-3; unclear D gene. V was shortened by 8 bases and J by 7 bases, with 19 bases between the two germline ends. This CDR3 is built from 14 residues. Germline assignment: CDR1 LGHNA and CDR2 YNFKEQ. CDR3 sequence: CASRSEPDINTQYF. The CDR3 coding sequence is TGTGCCAGCCGGTCGGAACCCGACATTAATACGCAGTATTTT.

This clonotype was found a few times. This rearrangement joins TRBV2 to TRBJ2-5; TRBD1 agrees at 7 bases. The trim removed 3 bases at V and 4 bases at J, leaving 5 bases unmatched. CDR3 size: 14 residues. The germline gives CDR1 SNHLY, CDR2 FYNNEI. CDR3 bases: TGTGCCAGCAGTGACAAAGGGGGCAGAGAGACCCAGTACTTC. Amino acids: CASSDKGGRETQYF.

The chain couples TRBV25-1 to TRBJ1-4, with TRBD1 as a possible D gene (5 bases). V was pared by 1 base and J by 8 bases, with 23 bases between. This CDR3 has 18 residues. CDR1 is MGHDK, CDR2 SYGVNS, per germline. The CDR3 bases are TGTGCCAGCAGTGAATTACCGGGACGAAATTTAGCAGGGGAAAAACTGTTTTTT. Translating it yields CASSELPGRNLAGEKLFF.